The clone carrying this T cell receptor (beta chain) showed up just a few times. Its matching antigen is unknown. These data belong to a study of T cells in Graves' hyperthyroidism and ophthalmopathy. From roughly 9.2 ml of fresh peripheral blood, PBMCs were isolated. Researchers amplified the TCR beta CDR3 regions from RNA transcripts. The TCR CDR3 was amplified in a first-round RT-PCR using the HTBI primer set. TCRdb analysed the multiplex PCR reads with MiXCR anew, one entry per CDR3 protein. The repertoire holds a few hundred thousand distinct CDR3 sequences, 18% seen once, with about 49% in the top ten. General study points: Most thyroid clonotypes expanded above 0.001 were also detected in blood.

Sequencing used blood. The source of this sequence is a woman between 45 and 60 years old with Graves' hyperthyroidism.

The CDR3 DNA follows: TGTGCCACCAGCAGAGTAGTGAGGCACCCCTACAATGAGCAGTTCTTC. Protein product: CATSRVVRHPYNEQFF. The chain combines TRBV15 with TRBJ2-1, with D unresolved. The CDR3 extends over 16 amino acids. V lost 1 base, J lost 2 bases, and 12 bases lay in between. Germline CDR1 and CDR2: LNHNV and YYDKDF (reference sequence).